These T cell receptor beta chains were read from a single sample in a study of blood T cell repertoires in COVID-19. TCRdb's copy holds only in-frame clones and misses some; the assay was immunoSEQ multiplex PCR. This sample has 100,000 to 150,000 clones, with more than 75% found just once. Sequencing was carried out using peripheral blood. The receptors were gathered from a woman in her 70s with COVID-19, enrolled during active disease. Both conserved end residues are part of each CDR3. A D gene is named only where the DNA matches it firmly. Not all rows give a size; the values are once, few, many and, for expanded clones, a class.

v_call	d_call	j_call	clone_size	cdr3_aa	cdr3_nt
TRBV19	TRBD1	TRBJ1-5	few	CASSEQGVSQPQHF	TGTGCCAGTAGTGAGCAGGGGGTCAGTCAGCCCCAGCATTTT
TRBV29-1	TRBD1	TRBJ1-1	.	CSAARQGNTEAFF	TGCAGCGCCGCAAGACAGGGGAACACTGAAGCTTTCTTT
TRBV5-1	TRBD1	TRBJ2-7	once	CASSLVSGQGYEQYF	TGCGCCAGCAGCTTGGTTTCGGGACAGGGTTACGAGCAGTACTTC
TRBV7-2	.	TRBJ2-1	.	CASSRPQVFSSYNEQFF	TGTGCCAGCAGCCGTCCCCAGGTTTTTAGCTCCTACAATGAGCAGTTCTTC
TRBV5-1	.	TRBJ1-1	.	CASTSSTVNTEAFF	TGCGCCAGCACCTCCTCGACAGTGAACACTGAAGCTTTCTTT
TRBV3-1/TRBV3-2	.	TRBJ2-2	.	CASSHLGGRNTGELFF	TGTGCCAGCAGCCATCTCGGCGGGCGGAACACCGGGGAGCTGTTTTTT
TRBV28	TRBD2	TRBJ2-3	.	CASGRLAGTDTQYF	TGTGCCAGCGGACGACTAGCGGGGACAGATACGCAGTATTTT
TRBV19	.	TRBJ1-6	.	CASSFDARGDNSPLHF	TGTGCCAGTAGTTTCGACGCCAGGGGAGATAATTCACCCCTCCACTTT
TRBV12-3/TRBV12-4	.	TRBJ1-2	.	CASSSVGGYGYTF	TGTGCCAGCAGTTCTGTCGGGGGCTATGGCTACACCTTC
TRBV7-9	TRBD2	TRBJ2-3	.	CASSLGTSGGTSDTQYF	TGTGCCAGCAGCTTAGGGACTAGCGGGGGTACTTCAGATACGCAGTATTTT
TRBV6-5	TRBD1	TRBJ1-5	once	CASRHRDRSNQPQHF	TGTGCCAGCAGGCACCGGGACAGGAGCAATCAGCCCCAGCATTTT
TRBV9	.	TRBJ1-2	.	CASSVEPRGSRYGYTF	TGTGCCAGCAGCGTAGAGCCCCGAGGAAGCCGCTATGGCTACACCTTC
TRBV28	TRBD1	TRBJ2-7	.	CARDRGPNEQYF	TGTGCCAGAGACAGGGGGCCGAACGAGCAGTACTTC
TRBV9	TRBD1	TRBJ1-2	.	CASSTDGQGRYGYTF	TGTGCCAGCAGCACCGACGGACAGGGCCGCTATGGCTACACCTTC
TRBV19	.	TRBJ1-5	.	CASTDGGRGVNQPQHF	TGTGCCAGTACCGACGGGGGGCGGGGAGTAAATCAGCCCCAGCATTTT
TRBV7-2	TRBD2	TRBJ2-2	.	CASSYRTSGLNTGELFF	TGTGCCAGCAGCTACCGGACTAGCGGATTGAACACCGGGGAGCTGTTTTTT
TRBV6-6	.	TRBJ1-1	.	CASRSQGQGAFF	TGTGCCAGCAGATCACAGGGTCAAGGAGCTTTCTTT
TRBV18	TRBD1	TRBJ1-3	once	CASSPSGTGIGNTIYF	TGTGCCAGCTCACCATCCGGGACAGGGATTGGAAACACCATATATTTT
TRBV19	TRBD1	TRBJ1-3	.	CASSQRTGETGNTIYF	TGTGCCAGTAGCCAAAGGACAGGGGAAACGGGAAACACCATATATTTT
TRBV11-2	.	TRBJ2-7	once	CASSPTAPELKSSYEQYF	TGTGCCAGCAGCCCAACTGCCCCTGAGTTGAAGAGCTCCTACGAGCAGTACTTC
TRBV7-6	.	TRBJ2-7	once	CASSPPNSHYEQYF	TGTGCCAGCAGCCCCCCGAACAGTCACTACGAGCAGTACTTC
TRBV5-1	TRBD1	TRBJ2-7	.	CASTPDRGEQYF	TGCGCCAGCACCCCAGACAGGGGGGAGCAGTACTTC
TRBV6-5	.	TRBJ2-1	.	CASSESGTAYNEQFF	TGTGCCAGCAGCGAGAGCGGTACGGCCTACAATGAGCAGTTCTTC
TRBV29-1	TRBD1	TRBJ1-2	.	CSVEQGAEGYTF	TGCAGCGTTGAACAGGGGGCGGAAGGCTACACCTTC
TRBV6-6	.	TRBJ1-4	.	CASSYDSHEKLFF	TGTGCCAGCAGTTACGACAGTCATGAAAAACTGTTTTTT
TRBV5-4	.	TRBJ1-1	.	CASTTPPLPEAFF	TGTGCCAGCACTACCCCCCCCTTGCCTGAAGCTTTCTTT
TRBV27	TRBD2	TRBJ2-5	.	CASSLLAGGVETQYF	TGTGCCAGCAGTTTACTAGCGGGGGGGGTGGAGACCCAGTACTTC
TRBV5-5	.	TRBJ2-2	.	CASSLEVGGNTGELFF	TGTGCCAGCAGCTTGGAGGTGGGGGGTAACACCGGGGAGCTGTTTTTT
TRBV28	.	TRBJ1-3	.	CASRGGAAGNTIYF	TGTGCCAGCCGCGGGGGGGCGGCTGGAAACACCATATATTTT
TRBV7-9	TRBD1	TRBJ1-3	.	CASSSRDRGSLSGNTIYF	TGTGCCAGCAGCTCCCGGGACAGGGGTTCTCTCTCTGGAAACACCATATATTTT
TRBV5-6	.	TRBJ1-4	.	CASSFGGQTNEKLFF	TGTGCCAGCAGCTTCGGTGGACAGACGAATGAAAAACTGTTTTTT
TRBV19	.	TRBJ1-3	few	CASYGGIAGNTIYF	TGTGCCAGTTACGGGGGGATTGCTGGAAACACCATATATTTT
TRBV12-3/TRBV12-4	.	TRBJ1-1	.	CASSLNPLTEAFF	TGTGCCAGCAGTTTAAACCCCCTAACTGAAGCTTTCTTT
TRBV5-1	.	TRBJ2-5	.	CASSLVAGLSQETQYF	TGCGCCAGCAGCTTGGTCGCAGGGCTCTCCCAAGAGACCCAGTACTTC
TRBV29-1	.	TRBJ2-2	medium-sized	CSVEKETGELFF	TGCAGCGTGGAGAAGGAGACCGGGGAGCTGTTTTTT
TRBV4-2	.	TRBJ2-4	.	CASSQEESTKNIQYF	TGTGCCAGCAGCCAAGAGGAGAGCACCAAAAACATTCAGTACTTC
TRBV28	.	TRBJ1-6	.	CASSGTLGDSPLHF	TGTGCCAGCAGCGGGACTTTGGGGGATTCACCCCTCCACTTT
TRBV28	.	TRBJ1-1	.	CASKLTGRETEAFF	TGTGCCAGCAAACTTACAGGTCGGGAGACTGAAGCTTTCTTT
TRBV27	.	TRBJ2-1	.	CASSLSLGGGNEQFF	TGTGCCAGCAGTTTATCGTTGGGGGGAGGCAATGAGCAGTTCTTC
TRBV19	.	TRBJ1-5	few	CASSIAGSRGGNQPQHF	TGTGCCAGTAGTATAGCGGGGTCACGGGGGGGCAATCAGCCCCAGCATTTT
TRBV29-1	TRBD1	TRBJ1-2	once	CSVRTGRSYGYTF	TGCAGCGTTAGGACAGGGCGCAGCTATGGCTACACCTTC
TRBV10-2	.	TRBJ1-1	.	CASGGSMNTEAFF	TGCGCCAGTGGGGGGTCCATGAACACTGAAGCTTTCTTT
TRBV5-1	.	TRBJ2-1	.	CASRPDFFSYNEQFF	TGCGCCAGCAGACCCGACTTCTTCTCCTACAATGAGCAGTTCTTC
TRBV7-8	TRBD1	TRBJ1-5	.	CASSPRTGAGQPQHF	TGTGCCAGCAGCCCGCGGACAGGAGCAGGCCAGCCCCAGCATTTT
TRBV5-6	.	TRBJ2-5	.	CASSIPALTEGETQYF	TGTGCCAGCAGCATCCCGGCCCTAACGGAGGGAGAGACCCAGTACTTC
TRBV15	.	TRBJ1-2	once	CATSRDLGGFGGYTF	TGTGCCACCAGCAGAGATTTGGGGGGTTTCGGTGGCTACACCTTC
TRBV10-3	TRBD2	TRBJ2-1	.	CAITGTSTAEQFF	TGTGCCATCACGGGGACTAGTACCGCTGAGCAGTTCTTC
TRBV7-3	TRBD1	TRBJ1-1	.	CASSLKGQGYTEAFF	TGTGCCAGCAGCTTAAAAGGACAGGGCTACACTGAAGCTTTCTTT
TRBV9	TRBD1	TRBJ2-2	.	CASSRRDRGYTGELFF	TGTGCCAGCAGCAGACGGGACAGGGGTTACACCGGGGAGCTGTTTTTT
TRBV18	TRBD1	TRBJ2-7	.	CATSGTGDSYEQYF	TGTGCCACCTCCGGGACAGGGGACTCCTACGAGCAGTACTTC
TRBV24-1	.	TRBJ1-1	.	CATILGGTEAFF	TGTGCCACGATTCTTGGGGGGACTGAAGCTTTCTTT
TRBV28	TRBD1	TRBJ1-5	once	CASGLTGERSQPQHF	TGTGCCAGCGGCCTGACAGGGGAGCGGAGTCAGCCCCAGCATTTT
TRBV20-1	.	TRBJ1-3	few	CSASPFFNSGNTIYF	TGCAGTGCTAGTCCTTTTTTTAACTCTGGAAACACCATATATTTT
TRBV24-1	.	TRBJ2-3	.	CATSRGTNYASTDTQYF	TGTGCCACCAGTCGAGGAACAAACTACGCCAGCACAGATACGCAGTATTTT
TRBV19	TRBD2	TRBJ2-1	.	CANTRGGIYNEQFF	TGTGCCAATACCCGGGGGGGTATCTACAATGAGCAGTTCTTC
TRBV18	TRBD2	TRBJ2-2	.	CASSPLPRASGGPTLNTGELFF	TGTGCCAGCTCACCACTCCCTAGGGCTAGCGGGGGGCCTACACTGAACACCGGGGAGCTGTTTTTT
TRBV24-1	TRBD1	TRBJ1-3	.	CATSGGQGSSSGNTIYF	TGTGCCACCAGTGGTGGACAGGGGTCGAGCTCTGGAAACACCATATATTTT